These T cell receptor beta chains were read from a single sample in a study of blood T cell repertoires in COVID-19. Generated by immunoSEQ multiplex PCR, the TCRdb table keeps only in-frame clones and is missing some. The data hold 37,000 or so clones, with more than 70% observed a single time. The sample consisted of peripheral blood. The receptors were sampled from a man in his fifties or sixties with active COVID-19. Both conserved end residues are part of each CDR3. D genes are given only for firm matches. Not every row has a clone size; where given, it reads once, few, many or a size class.

TRBJ2-7	-	TRBV2	14	TRBD1	TGTGCCAGCAGACTACAGGGGTTAGCCTACGAGCAGTACTTC	CASRLQGLAYEQYF
TRBJ1-1	-	TRBV5-5	18	-	TGTGCCAGCAGCTTGGTGTGGGAAACCGGGGGGGTGAGAACTGAAGCTTTCTTT	CASSLVWETGGVRTEAFF
TRBJ1-4	-	TRBV4-1	14	-	TGCGCCAGCAGCCCCCTTAGCACTAATGAAAAACTGTTTTTT	CASSPLSTNEKLFF
TRBJ2-5	-	TRBV19	14	TRBD1	TGTGCCAGTAGTCCCGCGGGACAGGTTACTACCCAGTACTTC	CASSPAGQVTTQYF
TRBJ2-1	once	TRBV7-2	16	-	TGTGCCAGCAGCCCCTCTCTTATCAGCTCCTACAATGAGCAGTTCTTC	CASSPSLISSYNEQFF
TRBJ2-7	-	TRBV5-6	17	TRBD2	TGTGCCAGCAGCTTGGATCAAGGGGCGGGAGACTCCTACGAGCAGTACTTC	CASSLDQGAGDSYEQYF
TRBJ2-7	-	TRBV5-6	15	TRBD1	TGTGCCAGCAGCTTAGGGGGGACAGGCGGCTACGAGCAGTACTTC	CASSLGGTGGYEQYF
TRBJ2-5	once	TRBV5-1	11	-	TGCGCCAGCAGCTTGCGGGAGACCCAGTACTTC	CASSLRETQYF
TRBJ1-2	few	TRBV27	14	-	TGTGCCAGCAGTTTATCGGGCAGCTTCTATGGCTACACCTTC	CASSLSGSFYGYTF
TRBJ2-1	-	TRBV9	17	TRBD2	TGTGCCAGCAGCGTTGGCCCTATTGGCGGGAGTACGGATGAGCAGTTCTTC	CASSVGPIGGSTDEQFF
TRBJ2-7	-	TRBV2	14	TRBD1	TGTGCCAGCAGTGACCGGGACAGGAAATACGAGCAGTACTTC	CASSDRDRKYEQYF
TRBJ2-1	-	TRBV3-1/TRBV3-2	12	TRBD2	TGTGCCAGCAGCCAAGGCGGGAGGCATGGGTTCTTC	CASSQGGRHGFF
TRBJ1-1	-	TRBV5-1	16	TRBD1	TGCGCCAGCAGCTTGGCCACCGGGACAGTGAACACTGAAGCTTTCTTT	CASSLATGTVNTEAFF
TRBJ2-7	-	TRBV5-5	12	-	TGTGCCAGCAGCTTTCTCAGTTACGAGCAGTACTTC	CASSFLSYEQYF
TRBJ2-1	-	TRBV5-6	15	TRBD2	TGTGCCAGCAGCTGGGGGACTAGGGCTGTCGGGGAGCAGTTCTTC	CASSWGTRAVGEQFF
TRBJ2-1	-	TRBV3-1/TRBV3-2	13	TRBD2	TGTGCCAGCAGCCTTTTCGGGGGGGATGAGCAGTTCTTC	CASSLFGGDEQFF
TRBJ2-5	-	TRBV25-1	11	-	TGTGCCAGTCAGGGGGGAGAGACCCAGTACTTC	CASQGGETQYF
TRBJ2-5	-	TRBV6-5	14	TRBD1	TGTGCCAGCAGTCCCCGACAGGGGCGGGAGACCCAGTACTTC	CASSPRQGRETQYF
TRBJ2-2	-	TRBV24-1	16	-	TGTGCCACCAGTGATACAACAGGGTTTAGGGCCGGGGAGCTGTTTTTT	CATSDTTGFRAGELFF
TRBJ2-2	-	TRBV18	16	TRBD2	TGTGCCAGCTCTTACAGGACTAGCGGGAACACCGGGGAGCTGTTTTTT	CASSYRTSGNTGELFF
TRBJ2-4	-	TRBV6-5	16	TRBD2	TGTGCCAGCAGTTACTCTCTAGCGGAAACTAAAAACATTCAGTACTTC	CASSYSLAETKNIQYF
TRBJ2-1	-	TRBV10-3	13	-	TGTGCCATCGTCCGGTCGAACTACAATGAGCAGTTCTTC	CAIVRSNYNEQFF
TRBJ1-4	-	TRBV6-2/TRBV6-3	15	-	TGTGCCAGCAGTGCAAGGGACTTGGGTAATGAAAAACTGTTTTTT	CASSARDLGNEKLFF
TRBJ2-2	-	TRBV4-3	17	TRBD2	TGCGCCAGCAGCCAAGAGCTAGCGGCTCCGAACACCGGGGAGCTGTTTTTT	CASSQELAAPNTGELFF
TRBJ2-5	-	TRBV6-5	12	-	TGTGCCAGCGCCCACCCCGCGGGGACCCAGTACTTC	CASAHPAGTQYF
TRBJ2-5	-	TRBV19	14	-	TGTGCCAGTAGTATCGGCAGGCCCCAAGAGACCCAGTACTTC	CASSIGRPQETQYF
TRBJ1-1	once	TRBV6-5	14	-	TGTGCCAGCAGTTACGGAGAGCTGAACACTGAAGCTTTCTTT	CASSYGELNTEAFF
TRBJ2-1	once	TRBV27	15	TRBD1	TGTGCCAGCAGTTTCGGACAGGGGCGTTACAATGAGCAGTTCTTC	CASSFGQGRYNEQFF
TRBJ1-1	-	TRBV28	13	-	TGTGCCAGCAGGTCGCCGGCCAGATGGACAGACTACTTT	CASRSPARWTDYF
TRBJ1-4	-	TRBV18	14	-	TGTGCCAGCTCACCGACAGCAACTAATGAAAAACTGTTTTTT	CASSPTATNEKLFF
TRBJ1-6	-	TRBV5-1	15	TRBD1	TGCGCCAGCAGACCGGGACAGCAAGACGGTTCACCCCTCCACTTT	CASRPGQQDGSPLHF
TRBJ2-5	-	TRBV6-1	14	-	TGTGCCAGCAGTGAAGCGCGTCTAGGAGAGACCCAGTACTTC	CASSEARLGETQYF
TRBJ2-2	-	TRBV6-1	17	TRBD2	TGTGCCAGCAGTGAACGTCGGACTAGTAGGGACACCGGGGAGCTGTTTTTT	CASSERRTSRDTGELFF
TRBJ2-3	-	TRBV25-1	14	-	TGTGCCAGCACCCTGAGCAGGGGAACAGATACGCAGTATTTT	CASTLSRGTDTQYF
TRBJ1-1	-	TRBV7-7	13	-	TGTGCTAGCAGCTTATCCAGGAACACTGAAGCTTTCTTT	CASSLSRNTEAFF
TRBJ2-5	-	TRBV27	11	-	TGTGCCAGCAGCTGGGGCGAGACCCAGTACTTC	CASSWGETQYF
TRBJ2-1	-	TRBV7-9	12	-	TGTGCCAGCAGCTTAGGGCTCAATGAGCAGTTCTTC	CASSLGLNEQFF
TRBJ1-2	-	TRBV10-1	16	TRBD1	TGCGCCAGCAGTGAGTCGGACAGGGGATGCGACTATGGCTACACCTTC	CASSESDRGCDYGYTF
TRBJ2-1	-	TRBV7-6	16	TRBD2	TGTGCCAGCAGCCTAGCGGAGGGGCGCGGATCGAATGAGCAGTTCTTC	CASSLAEGRGSNEQFF
TRBJ1-3	-	TRBV19	15	TRBD1	TGTGCCAGTAGTACGCAGGGGGCGCGTGGAAACACCATATATTTT	CASSTQGARGNTIYF
TRBJ2-2	-	TRBV30	16	TRBD2	TGTGCCTGGAGTGTTCTAGCGGGAAGTCTCACCGGGGAGCTGTTTTTT	CAWSVLAGSLTGELFF
TRBJ2-5	few	TRBV7-2	15	TRBD2	TGTGCCAGCAGCTTAGCCGCGGCTTCAGCGGGGGGAGCGGACTTC	CASSLAAASAGGADF
TRBJ2-3	once	TRBV14	14	-	TGTGCCAGCAGCCAGCTCAGCGGTACAGATACGCAGTATTTT	CASSQLSGTDTQYF
TRBJ2-6	-	TRBV2	17	-	TGTGCCAGCAGCCCCGGGACGGGGAGGTCTGGGGCCAACGTCCTGACTTTC	CASSPGTGRSGANVLTF
TRBJ1-5	-	TRBV12-3/TRBV12-4	13	-	TGTGCCAGCAGTTTGATGGCAGATCAGCCCCAGCATTTT	CASSLMADQPQHF
TRBJ2-7	few	TRBV30	13	TRBD1	TGTGCCTGGAAACGACAGGGGAATTACGAGCAGTACTTC	CAWKRQGNYEQYF
TRBJ1-2	-	TRBV6-2/TRBV6-3	16	-	TGTGCCAGCAGTTACGATCCTGCAGTTGCTAACTATGGCTACACCTTC	CASSYDPAVANYGYTF
TRBJ1-4	-	TRBV6-6	15	-	TGTGCCAGCAGACACCCCGGGGAGGGGAATGAAAAACTGTTTTTT	CASRHPGEGNEKLFF
TRBJ2-7	-	TRBV7-2	15	TRBD1	TGTGCCAGCAGCCGTATTCCTGACAGGGTCTACGAGCAGTACTTC	CASSRIPDRVYEQYF
TRBJ1-5	-	TRBV2	19	-	TGTGCCAGCAGTCAAGGGGGGCCCTCTTACGGGCCCCAGAATCAGCCCCAGCATTTT	CASSQGGPSYGPQNQPQHF
TRBJ1-1	-	TRBV12-3/TRBV12-4	13	-	TGTGCCGTCAAGGGGGGGCCGAACACTGAAGCTTTCTTT	CAVKGGPNTEAFF
TRBJ1-1	-	TRBV7-9	14	-	TGTGCCAGCAGCTTAGATGGGGGGTGGACTGAAGCTTTCTTT	CASSLDGGWTEAFF
TRBJ1-1	-	TRBV23-1	16	-	TGCGCCAGCAGTCAACCCCGACCGGGAGCCAACACTGAAGCTTTCTTT	CASSQPRPGANTEAFF
TRBJ2-5	-	TRBV7-8	16	-	TGTGCCAGCAGCTTAACCCCCGGGACAATTGTCGGGACCCAGTACTTC	CASSLTPGTIVGTQYF
TRBJ2-1	-	TRBV7-3	12	-	TGTGCCAGCAGCCCAACTAGAGATGAGCAGTTCTTC	CASSPTRDEQFF
TRBJ2-7	-	TRBV18	16	-	TGTGCCAGCTCACCACCGCGGCAGGGAACAAGGTCCGAGCAGTACTTC	CASSPPRQGTRSEQYF
TRBJ1-2	-	TRBV4-2	13	TRBD1	TGTGCCAGCAGCCGGGGGACAGATTATGGCTACACCTTC	CASSRGTDYGYTF
TRBJ1-5	-	TRBV10-3	14	-	TGTGCCATCAGTGATTCTGCGAGCAATCAGCCCCAGCATTTT	CAISDSASNQPQHF
TRBJ2-2	few	TRBV7-2	14	-	TGTGCCAGCAGGGAGGCAGGGAACACCGGGGAGCTGTTTTTT	CASREAGNTGELFF
TRBJ2-5	once	TRBV14	16	-	TGTGCCAGCAGCCAACCACCAGGAGGGAATTTGGAGACCCAGTACTTC	CASSQPPGGNLETQYF